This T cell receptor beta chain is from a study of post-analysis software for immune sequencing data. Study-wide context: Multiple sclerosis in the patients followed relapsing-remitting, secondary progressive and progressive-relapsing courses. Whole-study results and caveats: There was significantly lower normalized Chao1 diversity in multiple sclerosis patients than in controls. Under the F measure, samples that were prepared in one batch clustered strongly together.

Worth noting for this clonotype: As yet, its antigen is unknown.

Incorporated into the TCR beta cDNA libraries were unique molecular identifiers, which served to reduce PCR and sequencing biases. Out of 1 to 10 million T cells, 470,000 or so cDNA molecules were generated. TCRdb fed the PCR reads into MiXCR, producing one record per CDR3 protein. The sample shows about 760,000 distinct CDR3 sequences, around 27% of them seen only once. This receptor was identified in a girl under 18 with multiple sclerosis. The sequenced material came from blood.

CDR3 DNA sequence: TGCATGCCGGGGCACCAAGGCCTATATGGCTACACCTTC. Translating gives CMPGHQGLYGYTF. The chain combines TRBV20-1 with TRBJ1-2, with D perhaps TRBD1 (5 bases). The CDR3 sequence is 13 residues long. Germline-derived CDR1 and CDR2 are DFQATT and SNEGSKA (reference sequence).